This T cell receptor (beta chain) was profiled in a study of blood T cell repertoires in COVID-19. On the study more broadly: Specimens from acute and convalescent COVID-19 originated in the United States, Italy and Spain. From T cells, B-cell-depleted T cells, or PBMCs came the material, which was cDNA or gDNA.

With 6 bases removed from V and 3 bases from J, the gap between germline ends came to 12 bases. The CDR3 has 13 amino acids. Per the germline V gene, CDR1 is ENHRY and CDR2 is SYGVKD. In the authors' methods: How many nucleated cells were present was estimated from reference gene primer amplification. Profiled with immunoSEQ multiplex PCR; TCRdb holds only in-frame clones, not every one. That table furnishes V, J and clone size, whereas the DNA furnished D and trimming. The repertoire has approximately 60,000 clones, around 80% of them found once; the top ten carry roughly 18%. V gene TRBV10-3 combines with J gene TRBJ2-7, with TRBD1 as a possible D gene (6 bases). Sequenced material: peripheral blood. This clonotype was sampled from a man in his sixties with acute or convalescent COVID-19. This CDR3 reads CAISGTSSYEQYF. In DNA, the CDR3 is TGTGCCATCAGCGGGACATCCAGCTACGAGCAGTACTTC.